This T cell receptor beta chain was obtained from a study of shared clonotypes between healthy human individuals. Study overall: Per donor, CD8 memory used one plate, CD8 naive used two, CD4 memory used three and CD4 naive used three.

CDR3 size: 15 residues. The V gene's germline CDR1 is SGHDN and CDR2 FVKESK. Between the trimmed V and J ends, which lost 0 bases and 3 bases, there was a span of 9 bases. General study results and limits: Among non-shared clonotypes, generation probabilities were lower than among those shared by all four donors.

As regards this clone: Its target is not known.

Libraries were prepared by immunoSEQ multiplex PCR; TCRdb keeps only in-frame clonotypes and omits some of them. The table has roughly 1,600,000 clones, approximately 98.5% seen once. The source is a man between 25 and 39 years old in good health. The sequenced sample was naive CD4+ T cells sorted from blood. Subset specified: CD45RA+ positively selected. The chain is built from TRBV14 and TRBJ2-1, with a possible D match to TRBD1 (6 bases). As DNA, the CDR3 is TGTGCCAGCAGCCAAGAAAGGACAGTCTACAATGAGCAGTTCTTC. Translated: CASSQERTVYNEQFF. Full variable domain (remainder filled in from reference TRBV14 and TRBJ2-1): EAGVTQFPSHSVIEKGQTVTLRCDPISGHDNLYWYRRVMGKEIKFLLHFVKESKQDESGMPNNRFLAERTGGTYSTLKVQPAELEDSGVYFCASSQERTVYNEQFFGPGTRLTVL.